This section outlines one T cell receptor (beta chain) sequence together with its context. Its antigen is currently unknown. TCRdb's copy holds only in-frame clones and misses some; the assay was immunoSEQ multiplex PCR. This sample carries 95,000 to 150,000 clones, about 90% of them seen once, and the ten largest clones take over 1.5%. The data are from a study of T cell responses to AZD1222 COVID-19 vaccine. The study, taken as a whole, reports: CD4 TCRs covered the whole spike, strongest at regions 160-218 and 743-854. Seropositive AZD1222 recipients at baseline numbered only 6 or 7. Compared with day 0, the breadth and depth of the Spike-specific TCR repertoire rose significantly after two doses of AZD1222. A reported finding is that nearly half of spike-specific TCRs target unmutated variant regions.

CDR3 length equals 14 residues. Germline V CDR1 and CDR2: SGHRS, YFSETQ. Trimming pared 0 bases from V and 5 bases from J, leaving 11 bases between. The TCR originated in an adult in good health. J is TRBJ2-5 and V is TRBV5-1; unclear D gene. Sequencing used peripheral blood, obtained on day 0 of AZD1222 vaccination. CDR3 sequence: CASSLGAISETQYF. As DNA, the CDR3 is TGCGCCAGCAGCTTGGGGGCCATAAGTGAGACCCAGTACTTC.